This TCR beta chain was obtained from a study of cytomegalovirus exposure and HLA in healthy donors. The study's findings and limits: Reportedly, HLA-A and HLA-B alleles of most subjects were accurately predicted from TCR beta. One cluster of highly shared sequence variants probably arose as a sequencing artifact.

Concerning this clone: Its antigen is not known.

Germline assignment: CDR1 SGHRS and CDR2 YFSETQ. The length of the CDR3 is 14 residues. Trimming stripped 2 bases from V and 7 bases from J, with 13 bases between. Primers: 60 Vbeta forward and 13 Jbeta reverse. Sequenced by immunoSEQ multiplex PCR; TCRdb stores in-frame clones only, minus some. The sample yields some 170,000 clones, 81% seen once. The sequenced material came from PBMCs. The V call is TRBV5-1, the J call TRBJ2-4; weak D call: TRBD2 (5 bases). The origin of this receptor is a woman aged 25-40 years in good health and CMV-seronegative. CDR3 DNA: TGCGCCAGCAGCTTAGGAGGCCCCCAGAACATTCAGTACTTC. This codes for CASSLGGPQNIQYF. The full variable domain, its missing parts supplied by reference TRBV5-1 and TRBJ2-4, is KAGVTQTPRYLIKTRGQQVTLSCSPISGHRSVSWYQQTPGQGLQFLFEYFSETQRNKGNFPGRFSGRQFSNSRSEMNVSTLELGDSALYLCASSLGGPQNIQYFGAGTRLSVL.